Described below is a single TCR beta chain sequence and its context. The data belong to a study of early T cells in non-severe SARS-CoV-2 infection. Germline loops: CDR1 ENHRY, CDR2 SYGVKD. The CDR3 contains 16 residues. Losses at the gene ends were 7 bases for V and 0 bases for J; bases not matched to a gene: 10. TCRdb re-called the 5' RACE reads with MiXCR, one entry per CDR3 protein. The sample shows 68,000 or so distinct CDR3 sequences, 10% to 15% of them seen only once. This chain links TRBV10-3 with TRBJ2-3; 7 bases agree with TRBD2. The specimen was whole blood. The receptor was derived from an adult who was a healthcare worker with PCR-confirmed SARS-CoV-2 infection or an uninfected control (not recorded which). This CDR3 reads CAINARTRTSTDTQYF. The CDR3 nucleotides read TGTGCCATCAATGCCCGGACTAGGACAAGCACAGATACGCAGTATTTT.